A selection of T cell receptor beta chains follows, all from one sample in a study of T cell changes during pregnancy in multiple sclerosis. Profiling relied on immunoSEQ multiplex PCR, and the TCRdb table lists in-frame clones only, not all of them. The table shows 60,000 to 75,000 clones, with over 85% occurring only once. The source material was peripheral blood, sampled in the second trimester of pregnancy. The receptor set was obtained from a female donor with multiple sclerosis, enrolled in a pregnancy study. Both conserved end residues are part of each CDR3. A D gene is named only where the DNA matches it firmly. A row's size may be missing; if present it is once, few, many or a size class.

TRBV9	TRBJ2-7	TRBD1	NA	CASSARQGYEKQYF	TGTGCCAGCAGCGCTCGACAGGGATACGAAAAGCAGTACTTC
TRBV29-1	TRBJ2-1	NA	NA	CSVEETEGVHGEQFF	TGCAGCGTTGAAGAGACGGAGGGCGTACATGGTGAGCAGTTCTTC
TRBV5-6	TRBJ1-5	NA	once	CASSYQGFQPQHF	TGTGCCAGCAGCTACCAGGGGTTTCAGCCCCAGCATTTT
TRBV6-5	TRBJ1-4	NA	NA	CASSYSAGAGNEKLFF	TGTGCCAGCAGTTACTCAGCAGGGGCCGGTAATGAAAAACTGTTTTTT
TRBV19	TRBJ2-1	TRBD2	NA	CASSIVGETSGINNEQFF	TGTGCCAGTAGTATAGTCGGCGAGACTAGCGGGATAAACAATGAGCAGTTCTTC
TRBV19	TRBJ2-1	NA	once	CASRQGGGDTLVEVNEQFF	TGTGCCAGTAGACAAGGGGGGGGAGATACCCTGGTTGAGGTGAATGAGCAGTTCTTC
TRBV28	TRBJ2-7	NA	NA	CASRETDLRQFERRYSYEQYF	TGTGCCAGCAGAGAGACAGATCTGAGACAATTCGAACGTCGATACTCCTACGAGCAGTACTTC
TRBV27	TRBJ1-1	TRBD1	NA	CASSAGQGGTEAFF	TGTGCCAGCAGTGCGGGACAGGGCGGGACTGAAGCTTTCTTT
TRBV2	TRBJ1-4	TRBD1	NA	CASQGGINEKLFF	TGTGCCAGCCAGGGGGGCATCAATGAAAAACTGTTTTTT
TRBV28	TRBJ1-1	TRBD1	NA	CASSLTTGGIIVNTEAFF	TGTGCCAGCAGCCTTACCACAGGGGGTATAATCGTGAACACTGAAGCTTTCTTT
TRBV29-1	TRBJ2-1	NA	NA	CSVVRTPNEQFF	TGCAGCGTTGTACGGACACCCAATGAGCAGTTCTTC
TRBV7-9	TRBJ1-3	NA	NA	CASSPTGAGNTIYF	TGTGCCAGCAGCCCAACAGGTGCTGGAAACACCATATATTTT
TRBV6-5	TRBJ2-7	NA	NA	CASRSSGGYEQYF	TGTGCCAGCAGGTCGAGTGGAGGCTACGAGCAGTACTTC
TRBV30	TRBJ1-5	NA	few	CAWSVDPAGDQPQHF	TGTGCCTGGAGTGTAGACCCGGCAGGGGACCAGCCCCAGCATTTT
TRBV6-1	TRBJ1-2	NA	NA	CASSTGNYGYTF	TGTGCCAGCAGCACAGGGAACTATGGCTACACCTTC
TRBV27	TRBJ2-1	TRBD2	NA	CASTLRLAGGHHNEQFF	TGTGCCAGCACTCTTAGACTAGCGGGGGGGCATCACAATGAGCAGTTCTTC
TRBV4-1	TRBJ1-2	NA	NA	CASSQEVGTTGGYTF	TGCGCCAGCAGCCAAGAAGTCGGGACTACAGGTGGCTACACCTTC
TRBV27	TRBJ2-1	NA	NA	CASSSFLGEQFF	TGTGCCAGCAGTTCCTTCCTGGGCGAGCAGTTCTTC
TRBV6-1	TRBJ2-7	TRBD1	once	CASSEREGAYEQYF	TGTGCCAGCAGTGAACGCGAGGGGGCGTACGAGCAGTACTTC
TRBV5-1	TRBJ2-7	NA	NA	CASSLDLGASYEQYF	TGCGCCAGCAGCTTGGATTTGGGGGCGAGCTACGAGCAGTACTTC
TRBV10-3	TRBJ1-1	TRBD1	NA	CAIGGGGQGTSTEAFF	TGTGCCATCGGGGGTGGAGGACAGGGGACCTCAACTGAAGCTTTCTTT
TRBV7-3	TRBJ2-2	TRBD2	NA	CASSPNRLAGETGELFF	TGTGCCAGCAGCCCGAACCGACTAGCGGGAGAGACCGGGGAGCTGTTTTTT
TRBV9	TRBJ1-5	NA	NA	CASSVHSNQPQHF	TGTGCCAGCAGCGTTCATAGCAATCAGCCCCAGCATTTT
TRBV9	TRBJ1-2	NA	NA	CASSVDSVNYGYTF	TGTGCCAGCAGCGTAGATTCCGTTAACTATGGCTACACCTTC
TRBV19	TRBJ2-4	NA	NA	CASSARTNIQYF	TGTGCCAGTAGCGCCAGAACAAACATTCAGTACTTC
TRBV6-6	TRBJ2-5	TRBD2	NA	CASRLTSGSMGETQYF	TGTGCCAGCAGACTTACTAGCGGGAGTATGGGCGAGACCCAGTACTTC
TRBV6-5	TRBJ2-2	NA	NA	CASSYDSGTGELFF	TGTGCCAGCAGTTACGATTCGGGCACCGGGGAGCTGTTTTTT
TRBV19	TRBJ1-2	TRBD1	NA	CASRDSSNYGYTF	TGTGCCAGTCGGGACAGTTCTAACTATGGCTACACCTTC
TRBV18	TRBJ2-7	NA	NA	CASSPKGNEQYF	TGTGCCAGCTCGCCTAAGGGGAACGAGCAGTACTTC
TRBV6-1	TRBJ2-1	TRBD2	NA	CASSGLAGDNNEQFF	TGTGCCAGCAGTGGGCTAGCGGGAGATAACAATGAGCAGTTCTTC
TRBV5-1	TRBJ2-3	TRBD2	NA	CASSHRPSGSFITDTQYF	TGCGCCAGCAGCCACCGGCCTAGCGGGAGTTTTATCACAGATACGCAGTATTTT
TRBV6-5	TRBJ1-4	NA	NA	CASSYERTGNEKLFF	TGTGCCAGCAGTTACGAACGGACGGGGAATGAAAAACTGTTTTTT
TRBV6-1	TRBJ1-5	NA	NA	CASSESRGQPQHF	TGTGCCAGCAGTGAATCCAGGGGCCAGCCCCAGCATTTT
TRBV27	TRBJ1-6	TRBD1	NA	CASSYRGQNSPLHF	TGTGCCAGCAGTTACAGGGGGCAGAATTCACCCCTCCACTTT
TRBV29-1	TRBJ1-4	NA	NA	CSVPGGFSEKLFF	TGCAGCGTGCCTGGCGGCTTTAGTGAAAAACTGTTTTTT
TRBV16	TRBJ2-1	NA	NA	CASSQSWQGSYNEQFF	TGTGCCAGCAGCCAATCCTGGCAGGGCTCCTACAATGAGCAGTTCTTC
TRBV5-4	TRBJ2-7	NA	NA	CASSIPGQVYEQYF	TGTGCCAGCAGTATACCGGGACAAGTCTACGAGCAGTACTTC
TRBV7-9	TRBJ2-1	TRBD1	few	CASSLRTGVAVYNEQFF	TGTGCCAGCAGCCTTCGGACAGGGGTTGCTGTGTACAATGAGCAGTTCTTC